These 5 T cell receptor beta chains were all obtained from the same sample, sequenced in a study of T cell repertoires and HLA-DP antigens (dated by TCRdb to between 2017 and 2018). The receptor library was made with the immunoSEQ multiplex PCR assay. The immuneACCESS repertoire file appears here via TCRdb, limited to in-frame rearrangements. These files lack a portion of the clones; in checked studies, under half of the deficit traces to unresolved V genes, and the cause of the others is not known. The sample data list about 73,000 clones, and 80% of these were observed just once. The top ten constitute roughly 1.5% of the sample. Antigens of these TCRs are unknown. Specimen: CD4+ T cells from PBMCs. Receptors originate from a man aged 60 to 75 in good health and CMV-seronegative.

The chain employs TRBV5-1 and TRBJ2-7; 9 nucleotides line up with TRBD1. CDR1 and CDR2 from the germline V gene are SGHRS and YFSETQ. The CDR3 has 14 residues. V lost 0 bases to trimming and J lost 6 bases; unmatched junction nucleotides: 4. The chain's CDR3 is CASSLVGQGSEQYF. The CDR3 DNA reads TGCGCCAGCAGCTTGGTTGGACAGGGGTCCGAGCAGTACTTC. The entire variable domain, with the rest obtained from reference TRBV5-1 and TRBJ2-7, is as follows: KAGVTQTPRYLIKTRGQQVTLSCSPISGHRSVSWYQQTPGQGLQFLFEYFSETQRNKGNFPGRFSGRQFSNSRSEMNVSTLELGDSALYLCASSLVGQGSEQYFGPGTRLTVT.

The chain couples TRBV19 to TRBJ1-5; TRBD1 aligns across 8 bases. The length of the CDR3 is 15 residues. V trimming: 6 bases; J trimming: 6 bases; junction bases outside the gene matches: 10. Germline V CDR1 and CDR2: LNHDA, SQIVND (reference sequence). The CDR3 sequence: CASSPGSGGGQPQHF. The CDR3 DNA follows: TGTGCCAGTAGCCCAGGTTCAGGGGGCGGTCAGCCCCAGCATTTT.

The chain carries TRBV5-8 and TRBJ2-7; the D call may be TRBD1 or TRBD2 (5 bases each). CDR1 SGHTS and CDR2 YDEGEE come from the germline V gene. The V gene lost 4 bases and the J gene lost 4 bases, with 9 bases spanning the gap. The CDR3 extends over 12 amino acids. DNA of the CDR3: TGTGCCAGCAGCGGGGACCATTACGAGCAGTACGTC. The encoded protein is CASSGDHYEQYV.

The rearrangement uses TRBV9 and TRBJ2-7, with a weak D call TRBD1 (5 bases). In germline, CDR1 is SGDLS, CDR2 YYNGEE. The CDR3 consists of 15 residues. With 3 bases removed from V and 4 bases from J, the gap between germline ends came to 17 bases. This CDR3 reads CASSAFSIQDYEQYV. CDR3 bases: TGTGCCAGCAGCGCCTTCTCAATACAGGATTACGAGCAGTACGTC.

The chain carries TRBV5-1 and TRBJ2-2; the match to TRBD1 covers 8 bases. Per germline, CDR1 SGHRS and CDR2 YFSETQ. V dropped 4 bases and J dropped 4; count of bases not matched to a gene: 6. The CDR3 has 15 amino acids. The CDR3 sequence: CASSPGQASTGELFF. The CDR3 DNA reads TGCGCCAGCAGCCCGGGACAGGCTTCCACCGGGGAGCTGTTTTTT. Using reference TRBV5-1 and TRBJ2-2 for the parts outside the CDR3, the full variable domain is KAGVTQTPRYLIKTRGQQVTLSCSPISGHRSVSWYQQTPGQGLQFLFEYFSETQRNKGNFPGRFSGRQFSNSRSEMNVSTLELGDSALYLCASSPGQASTGELFFGEGSRLTVL.